Included here is one TCR beta chain sequence, with context. The antigen remains undetermined. Trimming cost V 1 base and J 9 bases; bases outside gene matches: 5. The CDR3 is made up of 15 amino acids. Germline CDR1 reads LNHDA; CDR2 reads SQIVND (reference sequence). This entry belongs to a study of cytomegalovirus exposure and HLA in healthy donors. Study observations and caveats: TCR beta sequences reportedly predicted most subjects' HLA-A and HLA-B alleles accurately. Productive status was seen about 90% or about 30% of the time for most TCR beta V segments in an earlier analysis. Reported results showed that the classifier diagnosed cytomegalovirus status with high specificity and sensitivity.

Donors were ostensibly healthy at sampling, although undocumented immune exposures were probable. The PCR used 60 Vbeta and 13 Jbeta primers. The method was immunoSEQ multiplex PCR; TCRdb's version includes in-frame clones alone and lacks a portion of them. The table has under 150,000 clones, 80% seen once. The sequence was obtained from a male donor in good health and CMV-seronegative. Specimen: PBMCs. V and J are TRBV19 and TRBJ1-6, with 8 bases that match TRBD1. The chain's CDR3 is CASSIGTGGVSPLHF. The CDR3 DNA sequence: TGTGCCAGTAGTATAGGCACAGGGGGTGTTTCACCCCTCCACTTT.